A single sample is the source of the 18 T cell receptor beta chains below, sequenced in a study of T cell responses to AZD1222 COVID-19 vaccine. The table came from immunoSEQ multiplex PCR; TCRdb's copy has only in-frame clones and leaves some out. The sample gives more than 75,000 clones, 80% to 90% of which show up once; around 1.6% is in the top ten. Sequences were derived from peripheral blood, sampled on day 0 of AZD1222 vaccination. The receptors were gathered from an adult in good health.

The CDR3 is CASSPSSYNEQFF. For the CDR3, the DNA is TGTGCCAGCTCACCCTCCTCCTACAATGAGCAGTTCTTC. The V gene is TRBV18, the J gene TRBJ2-1; D gene unclear. The CDR3 has 13 residues. The V gene lost 3 bases and the J gene lost 0 bases, with 3 bases spanning the gap. Germline lookup yields CDR1 KGHSH and CDR2 LQKENI.

The V call is TRBV15, the J call TRBJ1-3, with 7 bases that match TRBD1. Trimming at V came to 3 bases and at J to 4 bases, leaving 12 bases not matched to a gene. CDR3 size: 17 residues. CDR1 and CDR2 (germline): LNHNV, YYDKDF (reference sequence). CDR3 protein: CATSSRRGGAGGNTIYF. The CDR3 DNA reads TGTGCCACCAGCAGCCGCAGAGGGGGCGCGGGAGGAAACACCATATATTTT.

This chain uses TRBV19 with TRBJ1-2; tentative D call: TRBD1 (6 bases). There are 16 residues in the CDR3. The V gene lost 5 bases and the J gene lost 4 bases, with 20 bases spanning the gap. Germline CDR1 reads LNHDA; CDR2 reads SQIVND (reference sequence). The CDR3 DNA follows: TGTGCCAGTAGTGGAGAGGACCCTAAGGGGGTCTATGGCTACACCTTC. It is translated as CASSGEDPKGVYGYTF.

V is TRBV28 and J is TRBJ2-7; maybe TRBD2 (6 bases). The V end lost 6 bases, the J end lost 4 bases, and 22 bases lay between the germline ends. This CDR3 has 16 residues. From germline, CDR1 is MDHEN and CDR2 SYDVKM. CDR3 residues: CASSSEGQGTYYEQYF. CDR3 DNA sequence: TGTGCCAGCAGCTCGGAGGGGCAGGGCACCTATTACGAGCAGTACTTC.

The CDR3, as DNA: TGCGCCAGCAGCTTGGGGGGCATCGGGGATTCACCCCTCCACTTT. This encodes CASSLGGIGDSPLHF. The V call is TRBV5-1, the J call TRBJ1-6; a weak D match, TRBD1 (5 bases). CDR1 and CDR2 from the germline V gene are SGHRS and YFSETQ. The ends were cut back, 0 bases at V and 8 bases at J, with 12 bases in the middle. The CDR3 length is 15 residues.

The rearrangement joins TRBV3-1 (or the pseudogene TRBV3-2) to TRBJ1-5; the match to TRBD1 covers 8 bases. V lost 2 bases and J lost 6; bases outside the gene matches: 0. This CDR3 is built from 13 residues. Germline V gene sequence: CDR1 LGHDT, CDR2 YNNKEL (reference sequence). CDR3: CASSQQGAQPQHF. The CDR3 DNA reads as TGTGCCAGCAGCCAACAGGGGGCTCAGCCCCAGCATTTT.

The gene calls are TRBV11-2 and TRBJ1-1, with TRBD1 identical over 7 bases. Trimming cost V 0 bases and J 4 bases; bases outside gene matches: 8. CDR1 SGHAT and CDR2 FQNNGV come from the germline V gene. The CDR3 extends over 16 amino acids. CDR3 nucleotides: TGTGCCAGCAGCTTAGATGCAGGGACAGTCTTCACTGAAGCTTTCTTT. Protein sequence: CASSLDAGTVFTEAFF.

The chain couples TRBV7-3 to TRBJ2-1, with D possibly being TRBD2 (5 bases). The CDR3 covers 13 residues. Germline V gene sequence: CDR1 SGHTA, CDR2 FQGTGA. V was pared by 8 bases and J by 4 bases, with 12 bases between. This CDR3 reads CASGEGLYNEQFF. For the CDR3, the DNA is TGTGCCAGCGGAGAGGGTCTTTACAATGAGCAGTTCTTC.

The chain is built from TRBV6-5 and TRBJ2-7; D may be TRBD1 (5 bases). Looked up from germline, CDR1 is MNHEY and CDR2 is SVGAGI. The CDR3 extends over 15 amino acids. Trimming took off 8 bases at V and 12 bases at J, with 29 bases between the two ends. The CDR3 spells CASSPNPGHSSRGYF. CDR3 bases: TGTGCCAGCTCGCCGAACCCGGGTCATAGCTCAAGGGGGTACTTC.

V is TRBV28 and J is TRBJ2-6; weak D call: TRBD1 (5 bases). CDR3 length equals 16 residues. Trimming removed 4 bases at V and 4 bases at J, with 14 bases between. Germline V gives CDR1 MDHEN, CDR2 SYDVKM. Written as DNA, the CDR3 is TGTGCCAGCAGTTCCCTCAGGGCGCCAGGGGCCAACGTCCTGACTTTC. It is translated as CASSSLRAPGANVLTF.

The chain recombines TRBV5-4 with TRBJ1-1; D might be TRBD1 (6 bases). Germline loops: CDR1 SGHNT, CDR2 YYREEE (reference sequence). The CDR3 is 17 amino acids. Deletions cut 4 bases from V and 7 bases from J, with 26 bases between. CDR3 nucleotides: TGTGCCAGCAGCCATCAGAGGAACAGGGTGGGAGGTCTTGAAGCTTTCTTT. Translating it yields CASSHQRNRVGGLEAFF.

This chain connects TRBV24-1 to TRBJ1-4; no firm D call. The CDR3 has 14 amino acids. V shed 9 bases and J shed 1 base, with 11 bases lying between them. CDR1 is KGHDR, CDR2 SFDVKD, per germline. This chain's CDR3 is CATRARGTNEKLFF. The CDR3 region has the DNA TGTGCCACCCGCGCGCGGGGAACTAATGAAAAACTGTTTTTT.

The chain combines TRBV5-1 with TRBJ1-5, with D possibly matching TRBD1 (5 bases). The CDR3 has 15 residues. V lost 4 bases and J lost 1, with 12 bases in between. The germline V gene encodes CDR1 SGHRS and CDR2 YFSETQ. The CDR3 reads CASSPGHPSNQPQHF. The CDR3 DNA follows: TGCGCCAGCAGCCCAGGACACCCAAGCAATCAGCCCCAGCATTTT.

V and J are TRBV6-6 and TRBJ1-4; tentatively, D is TRBD1 (5 bases). The germline gives CDR1 MNHNY, CDR2 SVGAGI (reference sequence). The CDR3 extends over 16 amino acids. V shed 8 bases and J shed 4 bases, with 20 bases lying between them. The CDR3 DNA reads TGTGCCAGCGGGGCGTACTCCGGGGCGATTAATGAAAAACTGTTTTTT. It yields the protein CASGAYSGAINEKLFF.

The V call is TRBV30, the J call TRBJ2-3; 9 bases agree with TRBD2. This CDR3 has 16 amino acids. The germline V gene encodes CDR1 GTSNPN and CDR2 SVGIG (reference sequence). Trimming at V came to 0 bases and at J to 0 bases, leaving 4 bases not matched to a gene. The CDR3 reads CAWSVRLAGSTDTQYF. The CDR3 DNA reads as TGTGCCTGGAGTGTACGGCTAGCGGGAAGCACAGATACGCAGTATTTT.

The rearrangement links TRBV5-6 to TRBJ1-2, with a possible D match to TRBD1 (6 bases). The CDR3 covers 14 residues. V was clipped by 1 base and J by 8 bases, with 15 bases between them. Germline CDR1 is SGHDT and CDR2 is YYEEEE. As DNA, the CDR3 is TGTGCCAGCAGCTTGTACAGGGTCACCGGCGGCTACACCTTC. The encoded protein is CASSLYRVTGGYTF.

This clone has a single count. V usage is TRBV3-1 (or the pseudogene TRBV3-2) and J usage is TRBJ1-1; no clear D. The germline CDR1 and CDR2 sequences are LGHDT and YNNKEL (reference sequence). This CDR3 is 13 amino acids long. With 8 bases removed from V and 7 bases from J, the gap between germline ends came to 17 bases. Here the CDR3 DNA reads TGTGCCAGCGGGGATATTAAAGAGGGTGAAGCTTTCTTT. This gives the protein CASGDIKEGEAFF.

This chain joins TRBV6-5 and TRBJ1-1; the match to TRBD1 covers 7 bases. This CDR3 contains 14 residues. The J segment lost 4 bases and the V segment lost 8 bases, leaving 10 bases of the junction unmatched. Germline CDR1 is MNHEY and CDR2 is SVGAGI. In DNA form, the CDR3 reads TGTGCCAGCCCCCGGGATAACAGGGGCACTGAAGCTTTCTTT. Amino acid sequence: CASPRDNRGTEAFF.